The rows below give T cell receptor beta chains drawn from one sample of a study of identifying expanded T cells in peripheral blood. Sequenced by immunoSEQ multiplex PCR; TCRdb stores in-frame clones only, minus some. Of tens of thousands of clones listed, 89% are singletons. Sequenced: blood. The receptors come from a person aged 18 to 70 in good health. Each CDR3 is given with its conserved first and last residue. Fields, in order: J gene, clone size, V gene, D gene, CDR3 DNA, CDR3 protein. A D gene is named only where the DNA matches it firmly. Not every row has a clone size; where given, it reads once, few, many or a size class.

J: TRBJ1-6; size: .; V: TRBV7-2; D: .; DNA: TGTGCCAGCAGCCGGGCGGACGGGAATAATTCACCCCTCCACTTT; CDR3: CASSRADGNNSPLHF
J: TRBJ2-1; size: .; V: TRBV30; D: .; DNA: TGTGCCTGGAGTAGGGCGAAAGGGAATGAGCAGTTCTTC; CDR3: CAWSRAKGNEQFF
J: TRBJ2-7; size: .; V: TRBV7-9; D: .; DNA: TGTGCCAGCAGCTTAGCGGGAGCCGGAGGGCTGTACTTC; CDR3: CASSLAGAGGLYF
J: TRBJ2-1; size: .; V: TRBV7-6; D: TRBD2; DNA: TGTGCCAGCAGCGCGGGACTAGCGGGAGGAGGCCATGAGCAGTTCTTC; CDR3: CASSAGLAGGGHEQFF
J: TRBJ2-5; size: .; V: TRBV5-4; D: .; DNA: TGTGCCAGCAGCACCCCCACAGGTATCGAAGAGACCCAGTACTTC; CDR3: CASSTPTGIEETQYF
J: TRBJ2-1; size: .; V: TRBV20-1; D: .; DNA: TGCAGTGGAGGGGGGAACAATGAGCAGTTCTTC; CDR3: CSGGGNNEQFF
J: TRBJ1-2; size: .; V: TRBV9; D: .; DNA: TGTGCCAGCAGCCCCCGAAGGTCGGGGGCGGACTATGGCTACACCTTC; CDR3: CASSPRRSGADYGYTF
J: TRBJ2-7; size: .; V: TRBV5-1; D: .; DNA: TGCGCCAGCAGCTTTACAGGTTCCTACGAGCAGTACTTC; CDR3: CASSFTGSYEQYF
J: TRBJ2-7; size: once; V: TRBV7-3; D: .; DNA: TGTGCCAGCAGCTCTGGAGGGTCCTTCTCCGAGCAGTACTTC; CDR3: CASSSGGSFSEQYF
J: TRBJ1-1; size: .; V: TRBV28; D: TRBD1; DNA: TGTGCCACGGGGGGGGACAGGGGGTTTGTCGAGGCTTTCTTT; CDR3: CATGGDRGFVEAFF
J: TRBJ1-1; size: once; V: TRBV10-2; D: TRBD1; DNA: TGCGCCAGTATAAAGGGACAGCAGAACACTGAAGCTTTCTTT; CDR3: CASIKGQQNTEAFF
J: TRBJ2-5; size: .; V: TRBV28; D: TRBD2; DNA: TGTGCCAGCAACCCTTTGCGGGAGAGGGAAGAGACCCAGTACTTC; CDR3: CASNPLREREETQYF
J: TRBJ2-3; size: .; V: TRBV7-2; D: TRBD1; DNA: TGTGCCAGCAGCACTTGGACAGGGCCAGATACACAGTATTTT; CDR3: CASSTWTGPDTQYF
J: TRBJ2-7; size: .; V: TRBV5-1; D: .; DNA: TGCGCCAGCAGCTTATTCACAGAAGACGAGCAGTACTTC; CDR3: CASSLFTEDEQYF
J: TRBJ1-2; size: .; V: TRBV28; D: TRBD1; DNA: TGTGCCAGCAGTTGGGGACAGTCTTATGGCTACACCTTC; CDR3: CASSWGQSYGYTF
J: TRBJ1-6; size: .; V: TRBV5-4; D: .; DNA: TGTGCCAGCAGCTTGGAAGGGGTTGGGTCACCCCTCCACTTT; CDR3: CASSLEGVGSPLHF
J: TRBJ2-7; size: .; V: TRBV28; D: .; DNA: TGTGCCAGCAGGGGGTCACGGGGCCCCAGTCTTAACTACGAGCAGTACTTC; CDR3: CASRGSRGPSLNYEQYF
J: TRBJ2-7; size: once; V: TRBV2; D: .; DNA: TGTGCCAGCAGTGAAGCGGTGGACTGGCTGGGCTACGAGCAGTACTTC; CDR3: CASSEAVDWLGYEQYF
J: TRBJ1-6; size: .; V: TRBV5-1; D: .; DNA: TGCGCCAGCAGCTTTTCCGGGGATTCACCCCTCCACTTT; CDR3: CASSFSGDSPLHF
J: TRBJ1-2; size: once; V: TRBV7-2; D: .; DNA: TGTGCCAGCAGCTTAGCCGGCCGGCCCAACTATGGCTACACCTTC; CDR3: CASSLAGRPNYGYTF
J: TRBJ2-1; size: .; V: TRBV7-2; D: TRBD2; DNA: TGTGCCAGCAGCCCTGGACTAGTGTCCTACAATGAGCAGTTCTTC; CDR3: CASSPGLVSYNEQFF
J: TRBJ1-2; size: .; V: TRBV7-2; D: TRBD1; DNA: TGTGCCAGCAGCCTTACCGGACAGGGTAACGGCTACACCTTC; CDR3: CASSLTGQGNGYTF
J: TRBJ2-7; size: .; V: TRBV18; D: .; DNA: TGTGCCAGCTCACCACAGGGGATCGAGCAGTACTTC; CDR3: CASSPQGIEQYF
J: TRBJ1-2; size: .; V: TRBV4-2; D: TRBD1; DNA: TGTGCCAGCAGCCAAGATTTCGGGGACAGGGCCAGTTATGGCTACACCTTC; CDR3: CASSQDFGDRASYGYTF
J: TRBJ2-5; size: .; V: TRBV4-1; D: TRBD2; DNA: TGCGCCAGCAGCCAAGATTGGGCGGGACTAGCGGGAGGGAGTTTGGAGACCCAGTACTTC; CDR3: CASSQDWAGLAGGSLETQYF
J: TRBJ2-7; size: .; V: TRBV29-1; D: .; DNA: TGCAGCGTTCGAGTGACAGGGGAGGGCTACGAGCAGCACTTC; CDR3: CSVRVTGEGYEQHF
J: TRBJ2-1; size: .; V: TRBV19; D: .; DNA: TGTGCCAGTAGTATAGGGGCCCCGGGACGGACAGCCGACAATGAGCAGTTCTTC; CDR3: CASSIGAPGRTADNEQFF
J: TRBJ1-2; size: .; V: TRBV7-2; D: .; DNA: TGTGCCAGCAGCTTAACTTTGGGGGGCGCCGGAGGCTACACCTTC; CDR3: CASSLTLGGAGGYTF
J: TRBJ2-7; size: .; V: TRBV6-5; D: .; DNA: TGTGCCAGCAGTACCTCCGGGACTCCATCCTACGAGCAGTACTTC; CDR3: CASSTSGTPSYEQYF
J: TRBJ2-1; size: .; V: TRBV5-1; D: TRBD1; DNA: TGCGCCAGCAGCATACCGGGACAGGCTCTCAATGAGCAGTTCTTC; CDR3: CASSIPGQALNEQFF
J: TRBJ1-1; size: .; V: TRBV6-6; D: .; DNA: TGTGCCAGCAGCCGCACAGGGAGCACTGAAGCTTTCTTT; CDR3: CASSRTGSTEAFF
J: TRBJ2-7; size: .; V: TRBV19; D: .; DNA: TGTGCCAGTAGTATAGCAGGTACCTACGAGCAGTACTTC; CDR3: CASSIAGTYEQYF
J: TRBJ1-4; size: .; V: TRBV6-5; D: .; DNA: TGTGCCAGCAGTTATCAGGGTGGTGAAAAACTGTTTTTT; CDR3: CASSYQGGEKLFF
J: TRBJ1-2; size: .; V: TRBV28; D: .; DNA: TGTGCCAGTTCGTTTGGTGGGGCTCGGGAGTATGGCTACACCTTC; CDR3: CASSFGGAREYGYTF
J: TRBJ2-7; size: .; V: TRBV5-6; D: TRBD1; DNA: TGTGCCAGCAGCTTAACCGGGACAGGGGGGACCTACGAGCAGTACTTC; CDR3: CASSLTGTGGTYEQYF
J: TRBJ2-7; size: .; V: TRBV7-2; D: .; DNA: TGTGCCAGCAGCTCAGGGCTGATTGCTAGGCAGTACTTC; CDR3: CASSSGLIARQYF
J: TRBJ2-3; size: .; V: TRBV4-2; D: TRBD2; DNA: TGTGCCAGCAGCCAAGGTAGCGGGACCACAGATACGCAGTATTTT; CDR3: CASSQGSGTTDTQYF
J: TRBJ1-3; size: once; V: TRBV7-2; D: TRBD1; DNA: TGTGCCAGCAGCGTAGGGACAGGGGGCTCTGGAAACACCATATATTTT; CDR3: CASSVGTGGSGNTIYF
J: TRBJ1-1; size: .; V: TRBV28; D: .; DNA: TGTGCCAGCAGTTTAAGCAGGGGAGCTTTCTTT; CDR3: CASSLSRGAFF
J: TRBJ1-4; size: .; V: TRBV7-2; D: TRBD1; DNA: TGTGCCAGCAGCTTGGGACAGGGGGCGGAAAAACTGTTTTTT; CDR3: CASSLGQGAEKLFF
J: TRBJ2-3; size: .; V: TRBV2; D: .; DNA: TGTGCCAGTTCGGTGGGACGATTAACAGATACGCAGTATTTT; CDR3: CASSVGRLTDTQYF
J: TRBJ2-5; size: .; V: TRBV5-4; D: TRBD2; DNA: TGTGCCAGCAGCCTGGGACTAGCGGGAGAAGAGACCCAGTACTTC; CDR3: CASSLGLAGEETQYF
J: TRBJ1-2; size: .; V: TRBV5-1; D: TRBD1; DNA: TGCGCCAGCAGCACCCGACAGGGGGATGGCTACACCTTC; CDR3: CASSTRQGDGYTF
J: TRBJ1-4; size: .; V: TRBV14; D: TRBD1; DNA: TGTGCCAGCAGCCTTCAACAGGGGGCAAAACTGTTTTTT; CDR3: CASSLQQGAKLFF
J: TRBJ1-1; size: few; V: TRBV18; D: TRBD1; DNA: TGTGCCAGCTCACCCATGACAGGGAACGACAACACTGAAGCTTTCTTT; CDR3: CASSPMTGNDNTEAFF
J: TRBJ2-4; size: .; V: TRBV30; D: .; DNA: TGTGCCTGGAGTGTACCTGGGCAGTTGGGCATTCAGTACTTC; CDR3: CAWSVPGQLGIQYF
J: TRBJ1-1; size: .; V: TRBV5-1; D: .; DNA: TGCGCCAGCAGCTTGGCGGTAGGGACAGCTTTCTTT; CDR3: CASSLAVGTAFF
J: TRBJ2-3; size: .; V: TRBV11-2; D: .; DNA: TGTGCCAGCAGCTTAGGTTGGCTTAGCGCCACAGATACGCAGTATTTT; CDR3: CASSLGWLSATDTQYF
J: TRBJ2-2; size: .; V: TRBV11-1; D: .; DNA: TGTGCCAGCAGTTGGGTCTACACCGGGGAGCTGTTTTTT; CDR3: CASSWVYTGELFF
J: TRBJ1-1; size: .; V: TRBV5-5; D: .; DNA: TGTGCCAGCAGCCCCTCTTCACCTACTATGAACACTGAAGCTTTCTTT; CDR3: CASSPSSPTMNTEAFF
J: TRBJ2-1; size: .; V: TRBV14; D: TRBD2; DNA: TGTGCCAGCAGCCAGCTAGCGGGAGGCGGGCAGTTCTTC; CDR3: CASSQLAGGGQFF
J: TRBJ2-7; size: .; V: TRBV28; D: .; DNA: TGTGCCAGCAGTTTAAGTACCCCCCCCTACGAGCAGTACTTC; CDR3: CASSLSTPPYEQYF
J: TRBJ2-7; size: .; V: TRBV28; D: .; DNA: TGTGCCAGCAGTTTAGGGGGGAACTCCTACGAGCAGTACTTC; CDR3: CASSLGGNSYEQYF
J: TRBJ2-1; size: .; V: TRBV23-1; D: TRBD2; DNA: TGCGAGGCGGGAGGCATTAGCTCCTACAATGAGCAGTTCTTC; CDR3: CEAGGISSYNEQFF
J: TRBJ2-7; size: .; V: TRBV4-1; D: TRBD2; DNA: TGCGCCAGCAGCCAAACCGCTAGCGGGGCTTACGAGCAGTACTTC; CDR3: CASSQTASGAYEQYF
J: TRBJ2-3; size: .; V: TRBV5-4; D: .; DNA: TGTGCCAGCAGCTTGGGCGGGGGACAAACGTTCACAGATACGCAGTATTTT; CDR3: CASSLGGGQTFTDTQYF
J: TRBJ2-1; size: .; V: TRBV27; D: TRBD1; DNA: TGTGCCAGCTCGTCGGGGACAGGGGGCTACAATGAGCAGTTCTTC; CDR3: CASSSGTGGYNEQFF